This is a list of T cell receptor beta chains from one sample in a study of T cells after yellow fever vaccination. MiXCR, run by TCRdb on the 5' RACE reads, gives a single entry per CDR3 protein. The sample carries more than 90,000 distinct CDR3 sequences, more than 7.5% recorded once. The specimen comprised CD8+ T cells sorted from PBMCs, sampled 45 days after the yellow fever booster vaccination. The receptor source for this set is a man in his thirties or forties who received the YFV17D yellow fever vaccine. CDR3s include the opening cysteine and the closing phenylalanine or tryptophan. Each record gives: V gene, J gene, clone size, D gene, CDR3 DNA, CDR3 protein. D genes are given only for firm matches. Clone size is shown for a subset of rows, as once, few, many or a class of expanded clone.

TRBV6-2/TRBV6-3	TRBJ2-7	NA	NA	TGTGCCAGCAGCTATGGACTGTACGAGCAGTACTTC	CASSYGLYEQYF
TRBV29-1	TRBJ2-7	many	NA	TGCAGCGTCCCATTACCCCCGTTTTACGAGCAGTACTTC	CSVPLPPFYEQYF
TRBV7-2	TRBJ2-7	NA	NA	TGTGCCAGCAGCTTACGCGACCCGGGACATACCCTGGGGCTCTACGAGCAGTACTTC	CASSLRDPGHTLGLYEQYF
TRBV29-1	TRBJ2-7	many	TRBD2	TGCAGCGTTGGCCCCGGGGGGGCCTACGAGCAGTACTTC	CSVGPGGAYEQYF
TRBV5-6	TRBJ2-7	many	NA	TGTGCCAGCAGCTTAAGTCTAGCCTACGAGCAGTACTTC	CASSLSLAYEQYF
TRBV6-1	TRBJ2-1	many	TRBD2	TGTGCCAGCAGGACTAGCGGGAACCTTTATTCCTACAATGAGCAGTTCTTC	CASRTSGNLYSYNEQFF
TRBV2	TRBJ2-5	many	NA	TGTGCCAGCAGGGGATTGAGAGAGACCCAGTACTTC	CASRGLRETQYF
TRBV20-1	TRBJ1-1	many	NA	TGCAGTGCGCAACAGGGTGTCGGCACTGAAGCTTTCTTT	CSAQQGVGTEAFF
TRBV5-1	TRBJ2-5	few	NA	TGCGCCAGCAGCTTGGTGTCGGGGTCGGAGACCCAGTACTTC	CASSLVSGSETQYF
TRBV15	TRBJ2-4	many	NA	TGTGCCACCAGCAGAGATCGGGTAGGGGGGAATGACAAAAACATTCAGTACTTC	CATSRDRVGGNDKNIQYF
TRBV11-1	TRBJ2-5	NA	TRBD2	TGTGCCAGCAGCTTACGGTCGGGAGGCAGGAGAGCGGGAATGGACCAAGAGACCCAGTACTTC	CASSLRSGGRRAGMDQETQYF
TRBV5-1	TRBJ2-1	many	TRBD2	TGCGCCAGCAGCGAACGACTAGCGGTCTACAATGAGCAGTTCTTC	CASSERLAVYNEQFF
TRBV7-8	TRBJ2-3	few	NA	TGTGTTTCGCGGGGGCACAGTATAGCGGAGGCAGATACGCAGTATTTT	CVSRGHSIAEADTQYF
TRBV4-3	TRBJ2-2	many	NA	TGCGCCAGCAGCCAAGATGTTCAGCGGACGACCGGGGAGCTGTTTTTT	CASSQDVQRTTGELFF
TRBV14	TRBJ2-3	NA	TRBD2	TGTGCCAGCAGCCAATCCCCACAGCGGGAGGGCACAGATACGCAGTATTTT	CASSQSPQREGTDTQYF
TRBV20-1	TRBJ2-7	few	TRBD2	TGCAGTACCGGGACTACTTTCTACGAGCAGTACTTC	CSTGTTFYEQYF
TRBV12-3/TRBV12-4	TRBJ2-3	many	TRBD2	TGTGCCAGCAGTTTAGCGCAGTCTAGCGGGAGTACAGATACGCAGTATTTT	CASSLAQSSGSTDTQYF
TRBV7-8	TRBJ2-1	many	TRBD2	TGTGCCAGCAGCTTAGAACTAGCGGGAGGAGTAGAGCAGTTCTTC	CASSLELAGGVEQFF
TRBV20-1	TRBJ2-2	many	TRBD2	TGCAGTGCTGGGACTAGTTCGGGCCTATACGGGGAGCTGTTTTTT	CSAGTSSGLYGELFF
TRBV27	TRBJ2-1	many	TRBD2	TGTGCCAGCAGTACGGAGCGGGGGGAGCAGTTCTTC	CASSTERGEQFF
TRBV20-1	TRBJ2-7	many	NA	TGCAGTGCTATTATACAGGGCGGGTTCTACGAGCAGTACTTC	CSAIIQGGFYEQYF
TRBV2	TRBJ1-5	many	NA	TGTGCCCAAGGGGGCAATCAGCCCCAGCATTTT	CAQGGNQPQHF